A selection of T cell receptor beta chains follows, all from one sample in a study of CD8+CD57+ T cells in acquired aplastic anemia. TCRdb re-called the reads with MiXCR, one entry per CDR3 protein. The data contain 150,000 to 200,000 distinct CDR3 sequences, about 60% of them singletons. Sequencing was carried out using sorted CD4+, CD8+, or CD8+CD57+ T cells (not recorded which) from PBMCs. The receptors originated from a human donor in good health. The CDR3 runs from the conserved cysteine through the conserved F or W. The D gene is left open where the match is weak. The size field is filled for only some rows; it gives once, few, many or a size class.

CDR3aa	CDR3nt	abundance	v_gene	j_gene	len	d_gene
CSARGRDSLYEQYF	TGCAGTGCTAGAGGGCGGGACAGCCTCTACGAGCAGTACTTC	.	TRBV20-1	TRBJ2-7	14	.
CATSRMELANYGYTF	TGTGCCACCAGCAGAATGGAGTTAGCTAACTATGGCTACACCTTC	.	TRBV15	TRBJ1-2	15	.
CASSVEGQPNSPLHF	TGTGCCAGCAGCGTAGAGGGACAGCCGAATTCACCCCTCCACTTT	.	TRBV9	TRBJ1-6	15	TRBD1
CASKSGLAYEQYF	TGTGCCAGCAAAAGCGGACTCGCCTACGAGCAGTACTTC	many	TRBV2	TRBJ2-7	13	.
CASRPLGQGVGYEQYF	TGTGCCAGTCGCCCCCTAGGGCAGGGAGTCGGGTACGAGCAGTACTTC	.	TRBV9	TRBJ2-7	16	.
CASSLGGRAVAEAFF	TGTGCCAGCAGCTTAGGGGGCAGGGCTGTGGCTGAAGCTTTCTTT	few	TRBV7-9	TRBJ1-1	15	.
CASKRTMNTEAFF	TGTGCCAGCAAACGGACCATGAACACTGAAGCTTTCTTT	.	TRBV28	TRBJ1-1	13	.
CASSGRGHGEQYF	TGTGCCAGCAGCGGCAGGGGGCACGGCGAGCAGTACTTC	.	TRBV7-8	TRBJ2-7	13	TRBD1
CASSEGSIYGYTF	TGTGCCAGCAGCGAGGGGAGTATCTATGGCTACACCTTC	many	TRBV9	TRBJ1-2	13	.
CASSFREVNTEAFF	TGTGCCAGCAGCTTCAGGGAGGTGAACACTGAAGCTTTCTTT	many	TRBV5-8	TRBJ1-1	14	.
CASSLWTGQPQHF	TGTGCCAGCAGCTTGTGGACTGGCCAGCCCCAGCATTTT	many	TRBV5-8	TRBJ1-5	13	.
CASSLIGKSAEAFF	TGTGCCAGCAGTTTAATAGGGAAAAGCGCTGAAGCTTTCTTT	few	TRBV28	TRBJ1-1	14	.
CSVGDPGGGLTGTQYF	TGCAGCGTTGGGGACCCCGGAGGGGGACTAACGGGTACGCAGTATTTT	.	TRBV29-1	TRBJ2-3	16	.
CASSARLAGAYNEQFF	TGTGCCAGCAGCGCACGACTAGCGGGAGCGTACAATGAGCAGTTCTTC	once	TRBV9	TRBJ2-1	16	TRBD2
CSVSLNRDSGEKLFF	TGCAGCGTGAGCCTCAACAGGGATAGTGGTGAAAAACTGTTTTTT	.	TRBV29-1	TRBJ1-4	15	.
CASSYSGGSSYEQYF	TGTGCCAGCAGTTATAGCGGGGGCAGCTCCTACGAGCAGTACTTC	few	TRBV6-2/TRBV6-3	TRBJ2-7	15	TRBD2
CATELYNEQFF	TGTGCCACAGAATTATACAATGAGCAGTTCTTC	once	TRBV12-3/TRBV12-4	TRBJ2-1	11	.
CASSGGPGGQPQHF	TGTGCCAGCAGCGGGGGGCCTGGAGGCCAGCCCCAGCATTTT	.	TRBV7-7	TRBJ1-5	14	.
CASSEAPGLTTQYF	TGCGCCAGCAGTGAAGCCCCGGGACTAACAACGCAGTATTTT	.	TRBV10-2	TRBJ2-3	14	TRBD2
CASSQGLGSSYEQYF	TGTGCCAGCAGCCAAGGACTAGGGAGTTCCTACGAGCAGTACTTC	once	TRBV14	TRBJ2-7	15	.
CASSLGGGGTYEQYF	TGTGCCAGCAGCCTTGGGGGAGGAGGGACCTACGAGCAGTACTTC	many	TRBV11-2	TRBJ2-7	15	.
CASSLTGSDEKLFF	TGTGCCAGCAGCTTGACAGGGTCGGATGAAAAACTGTTTTTT	.	TRBV7-2	TRBJ1-4	14	TRBD1
CASSYSSGTSGRAGEQYF	TGTGCCAGCAGTTACTCGTCCGGGACTAGCGGGAGAGCCGGCGAGCAGTACTTC	.	TRBV10-3	TRBJ2-7	18	TRBD2
CASSILGGGAEAFF	TGTGCCAGTAGTATTTTGGGTGGAGGAGCTGAAGCTTTCTTT	.	TRBV19	TRBJ1-1	14	.
CATSDLYWRQPPTTGELFF	TGTGCCACCAGTGATTTATACTGGAGGCAGCCCCCGACCACCGGGGAGCTGTTTTTT	.	TRBV24-1	TRBJ2-2	19	.
CSVGDIGDYEQYF	TGCAGCGTCGGAGACATTGGGGACTACGAGCAGTACTTC	once	TRBV29-1	TRBJ2-7	13	.
CASSVAADLFTSGNTIYF	TGTGCCAGCAGCGTAGCCGCGGATCTTTTCACCTCTGGAAACACCATATATTTT	many	TRBV9	TRBJ1-3	18	.
CASSLSGRATEQYF	TGTGCCAGCAGTTTAAGTGGGAGGGCTACCGAGCAGTACTTC	.	TRBV28	TRBJ2-7	14	TRBD2
CASSLAVDGSYEQYF	TGTGCCAGCAGCCTAGCGGTAGACGGCTCCTACGAGCAGTACTTC	.	TRBV6-2/TRBV6-3	TRBJ2-7	15	TRBD2
CSAREREIEQFF	TGCAGTGCTAGAGAACGGGAGATTGAGCAGTTCTTC	few	TRBV20-1	TRBJ2-1	12	.
CASSQGGGYGYTF	TGCGCCAGCAGCCAAGGTGGCGGATATGGCTACACCTTC	.	TRBV4-1	TRBJ1-2	13	.
CASSVTGNPNNEQFF	TGTGCCAGCAGCGTGACAGGGAACCCCAACAATGAGCAGTTCTTC	many	TRBV9	TRBJ2-1	15	TRBD1
CAISESTYAGSGYTF	TGTGCCATCAGTGAGTCGACGTACGCCGGATCGGGCTACACCTTC	.	TRBV10-3	TRBJ1-2	15	.
CASSEMGGTTYEQYF	TGTGCCAGCAGTGAAATGGGGGGGACCACCTACGAGCAGTACTTC	.	TRBV2	TRBJ2-7	15	TRBD2
CASRRLGGVEDEQFF	TGTGCCAGCCGACGTTTGGGGGGGGTTGAGGATGAGCAGTTCTTC	.	TRBV7-8	TRBJ2-1	15	TRBD2
CASSIGGVYNEQFF	TGTGCCAGTAGTATTGGGGGGGTCTACAATGAGCAGTTCTTC	many	TRBV19	TRBJ2-1	14	TRBD2
CASSPIDRFEQYF	TGTGCCAGCAGCCCGATAGACAGGTTTGAGCAGTACTTC	.	TRBV7-9	TRBJ2-7	13	.
CASSSVGSRLHF	TGTGCCAGCAGCTCCGTGGGGTCCCGACTCCACTTC	.	TRBV7-9	TRBJ2-7	12	.
CASSPGQGNTIYF	TGTGCTAGCAGCCCTGGACAGGGAAACACCATATATTTT	.	TRBV7-7	TRBJ1-3	13	.
CAISPGPNTEAFF	TGTGCCATCAGTCCAGGACCAAACACTGAAGCTTTCTTT	.	TRBV10-3	TRBJ1-1	13	.
CATSDHGDRGSAGANVLTF	TGTGCCACCAGTGACCACGGCGACAGGGGATCGGCTGGGGCCAACGTCCTGACTTTC	.	TRBV24-1	TRBJ2-6	19	TRBD1
CASRGTSSYNEQFF	TGTGCCAGCAGGGGGACTAGCTCCTACAATGAGCAGTTCTTC	.	TRBV7-9	TRBJ2-1	14	TRBD2
CASSLGRENEQYF	TGTGCCAGCAGCTTGGGACGGGAAAACGAGCAGTACTTC	.	TRBV5-6	TRBJ2-7	13	.
CASGDRGHQNTIYF	TGTGCCAGCGGGGACAGGGGCCACCAAAACACCATATATTTT	.	TRBV2	TRBJ1-3	14	TRBD1
CASSPQASPYEQYF	TGTGCCAGCAGCCCGCAGGCCTCGCCGTACGAGCAGTACTTC	.	TRBV9	TRBJ2-7	14	.
CASSLTGTGRLNEKLFF	TGTGCCAGCAGCTTAACTGGGACGGGACGGCTTAATGAAAAACTGTTTTTT	once	TRBV7-9	TRBJ1-4	17	.
CASSLSTGARADTQYF	TGTGCCAGCAGCTTATCAACCGGGGCTAGAGCAGATACGCAGTATTTT	.	TRBV11-3	TRBJ2-3	16	.
CSALGLAGRNEQFF	TGCAGTGCCCTGGGGCTAGCGGGAAGGAATGAGCAGTTCTTC	once	TRBV20-1	TRBJ2-1	14	TRBD2
CASSQERYNEQFF	TGCGCCAGCAGCCAAGAACGCTACAATGAGCAGTTCTTC	many	TRBV4-1	TRBJ2-1	13	.
CASSLMTGSTEAFF	TGTGCCAGCAGCCTCATGACGGGGAGCACTGAAGCTTTCTTT	.	TRBV7-9	TRBJ1-1	14	.
CASRAGTVLEQYF	TGTGCCAGCAGAGCCGGGACAGTCCTCGAGCAGTACTTC	.	TRBV2	TRBJ2-7	13	TRBD1
CASSQFGKGAEEQFF	TGCGCCAGCAGCCAATTCGGTAAGGGAGCGGAGGAGCAGTTCTTC	many	TRBV4-3	TRBJ2-1	15	.
CSARDLALPQYF	TGCAGTGCTAGGGATCTAGCGCTGCCGCAGTATTTT	many	TRBV20-1	TRBJ2-3	12	.
CASSGGASGRGGVHEQFF	TGTGCCAGCAGTGGGGGGGCTAGCGGGAGAGGAGGGGTCCATGAGCAGTTCTTC	many	TRBV2	TRBJ2-1	18	TRBD2
CASSDGEGMYNEQYF	TGTGCCAGCAGCGATGGGGAGGGAATGTACAATGAGCAGTATTTT	few	TRBV7-9	TRBJ2-3	15	TRBD2